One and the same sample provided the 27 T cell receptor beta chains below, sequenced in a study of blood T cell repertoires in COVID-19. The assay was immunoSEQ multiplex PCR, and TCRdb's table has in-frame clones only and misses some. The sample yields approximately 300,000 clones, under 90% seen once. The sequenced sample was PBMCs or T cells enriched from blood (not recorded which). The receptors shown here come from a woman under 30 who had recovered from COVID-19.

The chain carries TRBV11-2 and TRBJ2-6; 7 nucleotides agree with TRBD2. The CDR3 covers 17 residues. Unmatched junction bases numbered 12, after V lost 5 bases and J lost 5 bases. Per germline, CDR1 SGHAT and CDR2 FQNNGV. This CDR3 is CASSMGGAGDRANVLTF. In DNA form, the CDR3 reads TGTGCCAGCAGCATGGGAGGGGCGGGGGACCGGGCCAACGTCCTGACTTTC.

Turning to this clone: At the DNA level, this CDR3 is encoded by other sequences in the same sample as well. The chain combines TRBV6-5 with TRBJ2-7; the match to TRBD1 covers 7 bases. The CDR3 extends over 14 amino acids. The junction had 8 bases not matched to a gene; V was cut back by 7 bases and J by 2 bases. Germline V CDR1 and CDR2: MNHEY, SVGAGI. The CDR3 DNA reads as TGTGCCAGCACCCCCACAGGGGACCCCTACGAGCAGTACTTC. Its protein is CASTPTGDPYEQYF.

The DNA of the CDR3 is TGTGCCAGCAGCTCGACGGCTTGGGTTAGGAGCCCCAGGGGTGAGCAGTTCTTC. It specifies CASSSTAWVRSPRGEQFF. The V and J genes are TRBV13 and TRBJ2-1, with D maybe TRBD1 (6 bases). The CDR3 covers 18 residues. CDR1 is PRHDT and CDR2 is FYEKMQ in the germline V gene (reference sequence). Deletions cut 4 bases from V and 9 bases from J, with 28 bases between.

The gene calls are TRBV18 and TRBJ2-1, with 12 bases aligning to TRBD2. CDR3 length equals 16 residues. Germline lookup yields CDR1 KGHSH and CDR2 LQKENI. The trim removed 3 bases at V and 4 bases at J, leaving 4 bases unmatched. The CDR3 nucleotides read TGTGCCAGCTCACCGCAGACTAGCGGGAGTTACAATGAGCAGTTCTTC. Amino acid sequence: CASSPQTSGSYNEQFF. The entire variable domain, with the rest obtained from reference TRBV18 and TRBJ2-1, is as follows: NAGVMQNPRHLVRRRGQEARLRCSPMKGHSHVYWYRQLPEEGLKFMVYLQKENIIDESGMPKERFSAEFPKEGPSILRIQQVVRGDSAAYFCASSPQTSGSYNEQFFGPGTRLTVL.

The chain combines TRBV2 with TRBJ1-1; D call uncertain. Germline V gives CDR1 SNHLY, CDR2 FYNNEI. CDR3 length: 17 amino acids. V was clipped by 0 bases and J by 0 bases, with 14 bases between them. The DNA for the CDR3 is TGTGCCAGCAGTGAAGCGCGTGAAGCGACCTTGAACACTGAAGCTTTCTTT. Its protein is CASSEAREATLNTEAFF.

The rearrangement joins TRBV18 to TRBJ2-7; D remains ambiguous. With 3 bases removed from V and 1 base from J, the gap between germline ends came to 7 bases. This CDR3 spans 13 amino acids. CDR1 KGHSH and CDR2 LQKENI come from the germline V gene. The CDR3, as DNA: TGTGCCAGCTCACCGGGCAGATCCTACGAGCAGTACTTC. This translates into CASSPGRSYEQYF.

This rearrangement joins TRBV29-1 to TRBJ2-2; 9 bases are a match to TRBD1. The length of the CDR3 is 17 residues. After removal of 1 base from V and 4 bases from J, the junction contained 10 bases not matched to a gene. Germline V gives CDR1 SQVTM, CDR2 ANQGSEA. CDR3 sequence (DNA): TGCAGCGTTGAAGTGGTATCCGGACAGGGGAGCACCGGGGAGCTGTTTTTT. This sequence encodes CSVEVVSGQGSTGELFF.

The CDR3 region has the DNA TGTGCCAGCAGTGGGGACAGCCTCAATCAGCCCCAGCATTTT. It translates to CASSGDSLNQPQHF. V is TRBV2 and J is TRBJ1-5; 7 bases are a match to TRBD1. The CDR3 runs to 14 residues. The V gene end was trimmed by 4 bases and the J gene end by 3 bases; junction bases not matched to a gene: 3. The germline gives CDR1 SNHLY, CDR2 FYNNEI.

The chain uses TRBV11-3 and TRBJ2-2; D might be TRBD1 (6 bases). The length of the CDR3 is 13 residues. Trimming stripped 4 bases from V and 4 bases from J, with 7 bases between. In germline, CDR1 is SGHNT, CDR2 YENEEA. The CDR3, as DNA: TGTGCCAGCAGCTGGACAGCCACCGGGGAGCTGTTTTTT. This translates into CASSWTATGELFF.

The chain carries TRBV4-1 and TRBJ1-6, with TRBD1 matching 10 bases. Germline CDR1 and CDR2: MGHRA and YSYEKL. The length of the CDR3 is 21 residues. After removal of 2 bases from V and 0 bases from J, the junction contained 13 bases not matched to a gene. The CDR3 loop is CASSQTSSWGQGSSYNSPLHF. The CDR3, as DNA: TGCGCCAGCAGCCAAACCTCATCGTGGGGACAGGGGAGCTCCTATAATTCACCCCTCCACTTT.

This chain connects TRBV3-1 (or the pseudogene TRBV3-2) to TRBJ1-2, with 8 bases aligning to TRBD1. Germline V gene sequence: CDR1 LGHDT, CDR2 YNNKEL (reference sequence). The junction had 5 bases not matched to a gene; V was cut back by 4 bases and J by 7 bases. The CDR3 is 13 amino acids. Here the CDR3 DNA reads TGTGCCAGCAGCCTAGGACAGGGTCGTGGCTACACCTTC. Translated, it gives CASSLGQGRGYTF.

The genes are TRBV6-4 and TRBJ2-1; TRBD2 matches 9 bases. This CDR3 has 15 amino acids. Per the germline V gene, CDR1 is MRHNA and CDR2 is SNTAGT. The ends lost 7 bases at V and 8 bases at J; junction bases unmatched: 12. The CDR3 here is CASKGGASGNYEQFF. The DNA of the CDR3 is TGTGCCAGCAAGGGGGGAGCTAGCGGGAATTATGAGCAGTTCTTC.

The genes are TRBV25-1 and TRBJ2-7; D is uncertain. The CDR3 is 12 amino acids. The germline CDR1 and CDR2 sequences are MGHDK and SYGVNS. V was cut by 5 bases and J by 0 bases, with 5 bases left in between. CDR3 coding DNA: TGTGCCAGCAGTCGAGCCTCCTACGAGCAGTACTTC. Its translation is CASSRASYEQYF.

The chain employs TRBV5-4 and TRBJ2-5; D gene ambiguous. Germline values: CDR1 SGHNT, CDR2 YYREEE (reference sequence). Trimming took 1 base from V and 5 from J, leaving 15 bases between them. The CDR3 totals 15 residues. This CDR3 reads CASSLMGSWKETQYF. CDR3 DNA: TGTGCCAGCAGCTTGATGGGCAGTTGGAAGGAGACCCAGTACTTC.

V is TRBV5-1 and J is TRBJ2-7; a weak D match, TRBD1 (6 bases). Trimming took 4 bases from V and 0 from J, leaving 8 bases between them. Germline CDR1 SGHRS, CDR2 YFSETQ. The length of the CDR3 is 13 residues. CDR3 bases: TGCGCCAGCAGCGAGGACAGCTCCTACGAGCAGTACTTC. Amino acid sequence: CASSEDSSYEQYF.

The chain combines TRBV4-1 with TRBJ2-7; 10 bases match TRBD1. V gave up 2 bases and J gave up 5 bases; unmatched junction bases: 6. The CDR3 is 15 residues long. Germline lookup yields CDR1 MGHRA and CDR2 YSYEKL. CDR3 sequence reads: CASSQTPGQGDEQYF. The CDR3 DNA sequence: TGCGCCAGCAGCCAAACCCCCGGACAGGGGGACGAGCAGTACTTC.

CDR3 sequence reads: CASSQSSGTSTDTQYF. CDR3 coding DNA: TGTGCCAGCAGCCAATCCAGCGGCACTAGCACAGATACGCAGTATTTT. The chain recombines TRBV3-1 (or the pseudogene TRBV3-2) with TRBJ2-3; tentatively, D is TRBD2 (5 bases). The CDR3 consists of 16 residues. Germline V gene data show CDR1 as LGHDT and CDR2 as YNNKEL (reference sequence). V lost 2 bases to trimming and J lost 0 bases, with 12 bases between them.

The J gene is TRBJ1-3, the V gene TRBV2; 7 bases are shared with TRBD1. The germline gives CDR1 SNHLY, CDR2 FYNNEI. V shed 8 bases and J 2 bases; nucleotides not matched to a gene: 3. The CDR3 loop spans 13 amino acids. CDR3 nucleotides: TGTGCCAGCCAGGGGGTTGCTGGAAACACCATATATTTT. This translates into CASQGVAGNTIYF. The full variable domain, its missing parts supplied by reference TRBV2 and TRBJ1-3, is EPEVTQTPSHQVTQMGQEVILRCVPISNHLYFYWYRQILGQKVEFLVSFYNNEISEKSEIFDDQFSVERPDGSNFTLKIRSTKLEDSAMYFCASQGVAGNTIYFGEGSWLTVV.

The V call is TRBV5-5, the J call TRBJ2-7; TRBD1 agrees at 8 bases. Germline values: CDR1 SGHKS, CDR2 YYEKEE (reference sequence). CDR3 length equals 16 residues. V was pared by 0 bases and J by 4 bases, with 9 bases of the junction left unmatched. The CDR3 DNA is TGTGCCAGCAGCTTGGTTTTTGGACAGGGATCATACGAGCAGTACTTC. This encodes CASSLVFGQGSYEQYF.

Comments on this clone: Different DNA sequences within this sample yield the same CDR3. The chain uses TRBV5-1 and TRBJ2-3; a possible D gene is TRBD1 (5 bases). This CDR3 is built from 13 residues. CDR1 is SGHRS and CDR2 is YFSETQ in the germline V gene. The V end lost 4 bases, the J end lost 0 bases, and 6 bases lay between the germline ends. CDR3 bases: TGCGCCAGCAGCGACAGCAGCACAGATACGCAGTATTTT. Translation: CASSDSSTDTQYF.

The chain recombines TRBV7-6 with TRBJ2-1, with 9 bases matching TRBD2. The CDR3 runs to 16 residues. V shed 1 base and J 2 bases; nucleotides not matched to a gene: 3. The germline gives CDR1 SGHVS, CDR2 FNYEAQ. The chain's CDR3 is CASSLEGLAPYNEQFF. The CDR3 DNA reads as TGTGCCAGCAGCTTAGAGGGACTAGCCCCCTACAATGAGCAGTTCTTC.

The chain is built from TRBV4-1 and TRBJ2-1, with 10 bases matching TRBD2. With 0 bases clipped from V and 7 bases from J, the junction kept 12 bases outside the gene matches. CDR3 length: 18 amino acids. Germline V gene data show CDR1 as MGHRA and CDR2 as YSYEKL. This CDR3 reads CASSQDQWGTSARNEQFF. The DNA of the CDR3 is TGCGCCAGCAGCCAAGATCAATGGGGGACTAGCGCTCGTAATGAGCAGTTCTTC.

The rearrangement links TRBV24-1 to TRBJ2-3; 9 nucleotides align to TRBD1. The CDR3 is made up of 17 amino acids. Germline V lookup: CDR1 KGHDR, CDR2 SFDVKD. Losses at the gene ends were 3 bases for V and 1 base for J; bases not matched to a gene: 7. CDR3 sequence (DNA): TGTGCCACCAGTGATACTATGACAGGGGGGGGCACAGATACGCAGTATTTT. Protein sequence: CATSDTMTGGGTDTQYF.

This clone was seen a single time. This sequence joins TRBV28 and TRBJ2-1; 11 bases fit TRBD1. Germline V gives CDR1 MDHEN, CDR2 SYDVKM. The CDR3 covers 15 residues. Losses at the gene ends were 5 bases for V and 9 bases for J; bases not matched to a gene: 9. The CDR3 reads CASSPPGQGASEQFF. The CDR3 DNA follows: TGTGCCAGCAGTCCCCCTGGACAGGGGGCTAGTGAGCAGTTCTTC.

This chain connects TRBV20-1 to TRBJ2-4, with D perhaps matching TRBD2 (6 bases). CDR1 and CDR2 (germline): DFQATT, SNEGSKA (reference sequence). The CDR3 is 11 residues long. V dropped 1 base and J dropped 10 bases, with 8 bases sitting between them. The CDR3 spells CSARGTTIQYF. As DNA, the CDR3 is TGCAGTGCTAGAGGGACTACAATTCAGTACTTC.

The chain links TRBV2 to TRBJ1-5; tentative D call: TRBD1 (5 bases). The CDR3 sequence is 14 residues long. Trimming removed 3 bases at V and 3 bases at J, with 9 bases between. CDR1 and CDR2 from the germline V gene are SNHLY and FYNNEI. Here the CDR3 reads CASSEGGINQPQHF. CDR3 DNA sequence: TGTGCCAGCAGTGAGGGGGGAATCAATCAGCCCCAGCATTTT.

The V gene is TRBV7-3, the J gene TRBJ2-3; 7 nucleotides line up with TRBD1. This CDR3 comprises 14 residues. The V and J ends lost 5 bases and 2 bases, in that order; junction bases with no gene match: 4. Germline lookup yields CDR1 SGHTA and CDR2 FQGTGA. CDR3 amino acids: CASSRGQTTDTQYF. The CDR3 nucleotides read TGTGCCAGCAGCCGGGGACAGACCACAGATACGCAGTATTTT.